The 27 T cell receptor beta chains listed next were all sequenced from one sample in a study of blood T cell repertoires in COVID-19. The data were produced by immunoSEQ multiplex PCR, yet TCRdb's version contains in-frame clones alone and is incomplete. The table shows 180,000 or so clones, with around 85% occurring only once. Sequenced material: peripheral blood. Receptor source: a woman between 55 and 75 years old with acute or convalescent COVID-19.

The rearrangement joins TRBV19 to TRBJ1-2; D may be TRBD1 (6 bases). V lost 4 bases and J lost 7, with 16 bases in between. The CDR3 covers 14 residues. Germline V gene lookup returns CDR1 LNHDA and CDR2 SQIVND (reference sequence). DNA for the CDR3: TGTGCCAGTAGTAGCCTTGGGGGGGCGCGTGGCTACACCTTC. It codes for CASSSLGGARGYTF.

The table lists this clone with a count of one. This chain connects TRBV7-2 to TRBJ2-7; TRBD2 matches 11 bases. The CDR3 has 16 amino acids. The V gene end was trimmed by 5 bases and the J gene end by 4 bases; junction bases not matched to a gene: 10. Germline V gene sequence: CDR1 SGHTA, CDR2 FQGNSA. The CDR3 loop is CASSASGRPPVYEQYF. The CDR3 DNA reads as TGTGCCAGCAGCGCTAGCGGGAGGCCTCCGGTTTACGAGCAGTACTTC.

This rearrangement joins TRBV9 to TRBJ2-7; the D gene is possibly TRBD1 (5 bases). This CDR3 contains 14 residues. Between the trimmed V and J ends, which lost 2 bases and 2 bases, there was a span of 11 bases. Germline lookup yields CDR1 SGDLS and CDR2 YYNGEE. The DNA of the CDR3 is TGTGCCAGCAGCGTCGGGCAGGGCCCCTACGAGCAGTACTTC. It specifies CASSVGQGPYEQYF.

The J gene is TRBJ2-7, the V gene TRBV4-1, with D possibly matching TRBD2 (6 bases). This CDR3 comprises 15 residues. Between the trimmed V and J ends, which lost 1 base and 7 bases, there was a span of 17 bases. Germline values: CDR1 MGHRA, CDR2 YSYEKL. This CDR3 is CASSQGVSGVTEQYF. The CDR3 nucleotides are TGCGCCAGCAGCCAAGGGGTATCGGGAGTGACTGAGCAGTACTTC.

The chain couples TRBV28 to TRBJ1-2; D remains ambiguous. The CDR3 loop spans 14 amino acids. Germline values: CDR1 MDHEN, CDR2 SYDVKM. V was trimmed by 5 bases and J by 8 bases, leaving 18 bases between them. CDR3 sequence reads: CASSLDGRRGGYTF. For the CDR3, the DNA is TGTGCCAGCAGTCTTGACGGGAGGAGAGGAGGCTACACCTTC.

The chain carries TRBV24-1 and TRBJ1-1, with TRBD1 matching 7 bases. After removal of 3 bases from V and 10 bases from J, the junction contained 4 bases not matched to a gene. CDR3 length: 12 amino acids. The V gene's germline CDR1 is KGHDR and CDR2 SFDVKD. The CDR3 sequence: CATSDGGGRAFF. CDR3 nucleotide sequence: TGTGCCACCAGTGATGGAGGGGGCAGAGCTTTCTTT.

J is TRBJ1-2 and V is TRBV14; D is ambiguous. CDR3 length: 13 amino acids. V lost 0 bases to trimming and J lost 9 bases, with 11 bases between them. Germline V gene sequence: CDR1 SGHDN, CDR2 FVKESK. CDR3 DNA: TGTGCCAGCAGCCAAGATCTGGAGAGTAGCTACACCTTC. Translated, it gives CASSQDLESSYTF.

The J gene is TRBJ2-3, the V gene TRBV5-1; 7 bases are a match to TRBD2. Germline CDR1 and CDR2: SGHRS and YFSETQ. Germline trimming cut 6 bases from V and 2 bases from J; bases unmatched to any gene: 6. This CDR3 has 14 residues. CDR3 bases: TGCGCCAGCACCCTGGGGGGGGTCACAGATACGCAGTATTTT. Residues: CASTLGGVTDTQYF.

CDR3 nucleotides: TGTGCCAGCAGCTTTCGTGGACTAGCGGGAGAGACTTTACCCGCCTACAATGAGCAGTTCTTC. This encodes CASSFRGLAGETLPAYNEQFF. The chain couples TRBV7-8 to TRBJ2-1; 13 nucleotides match TRBD2. V was clipped by 3 bases and J by 2 bases; unmatched bases: 16. In germline, CDR1 is SGHVS, CDR2 FQNEAQ. The CDR3 covers 21 residues.

This clone was observed once. The chain is built from TRBV7-3 and TRBJ2-5; weak D call: TRBD2 (5 bases). Germline V lookup: CDR1 SGHTA, CDR2 FQGTGA. The CDR3 is 15 residues long. V gave up 5 bases and J gave up 4 bases, with 17 bases separating them. The CDR3 is CASSLTGGGGETQYF. The CDR3 region has the DNA TGTGCCAGCAGCCTTACTGGAGGAGGTGGAGAGACCCAGTACTTC.

This rearrangement joins TRBV6-5 to TRBJ1-5; maybe TRBD1 (5 bases). Trimming took off 6 bases at V and 4 bases at J, with 16 bases between the two ends. CDR1 is MNHEY and CDR2 is SVGAGI in the germline V gene. The CDR3 loop spans 15 amino acids. CDR3 nucleotides: TGTGCCAGCAGGCGCGGGGCAGGCGGGAATCAGCCCCAGCATTTT. This sequence encodes CASRRGAGGNQPQHF.

The sample holds one count of this clone. The gene calls are TRBV19 and TRBJ1-1; 9 bases are shared with TRBD1. The CDR3 is 20 residues long. With V trimmed by 3 bases and J by 4 bases, 21 bases remained unmatched. CDR1 and CDR2 from the germline V gene are LNHDA and SQIVND (reference sequence). The CDR3 reads CASSMTRGEGGQGIFTEAFF. In DNA, the CDR3 is TGTGCCAGTAGTATGACGAGAGGGGAAGGGGGACAGGGAATTTTCACTGAAGCTTTCTTT.

The V call is TRBV9, the J call TRBJ1-4; possibly TRBD1 for D (6 bases). This CDR3 contains 14 residues. Trimming cost V 5 bases and J 8 bases, with 16 bases left between them. CDR1 is SGDLS and CDR2 is YYNGEE in the germline V gene. The DNA of the CDR3 is TGTGCCAGCAGTGCTCAGGGGAATGGGGAAAAACTGTTTTTT. Its translation: CASSAQGNGEKLFF.

The gene calls are TRBV5-4 and TRBJ2-1; D might be TRBD2 (6 bases). CDR1 and CDR2 (germline): SGHNT, YYREEE (reference sequence). The CDR3 extends over 13 amino acids. Trimming cost V 4 bases and J 7 bases, with 12 bases left between them. CDR3 sequence: CASSPAGRNEQFF. The CDR3 coding sequence is TGTGCCAGCAGCCCAGCAGGGAGGAATGAGCAGTTCTTC.

The chain carries TRBV30 and TRBJ2-1; 10 bases are a match to TRBD2. V shed 2 bases and J 4 bases; nucleotides not matched to a gene: 8. Germline V gene lookup returns CDR1 GTSNPN and CDR2 SVGIG (reference sequence). The length of the CDR3 is 16 residues. DNA for the CDR3: TGTGCCTGGAGTCCTACGGCACTAGCGGGATACAATGAGCAGTTCTTC. Its translation: CAWSPTALAGYNEQFF.

The chain uses TRBV7-3 and TRBJ2-5, with TRBD1 as a possible D gene (7 bases). The CDR3 runs 15 residues. CDR1 is SGHTA and CDR2 is FQGTGA in the germline V gene. V gave up 1 base and J gave up 4 bases, with 13 bases separating them. CDR3 loop: CASSLRAGGSETQYF. The CDR3 coding sequence is TGTGCCAGCAGCTTAAGAGCAGGGGGGTCAGAGACCCAGTACTTC.

The chain employs TRBV12-3 or TRBV12-4 and TRBJ1-2; weak D call: TRBD1 (5 bases). V gave up 5 bases and J gave up 8 bases, with 15 bases separating them. This CDR3 has 13 amino acids. CDR3 sequence reads: CASSRGGGNGYTF. CDR3 coding DNA: TGTGCCAGCAGTCGGGGCGGGGGGAACGGCTACACCTTC.

The V call is TRBV3-1 (or the pseudogene TRBV3-2), the J call TRBJ1-5, with D uncertain. The CDR3 is 13 residues long. The germline V gene has CDR1 LGHDT and CDR2 YNNKEL (reference sequence). The V end was cut by 2 bases, the J end by 4 bases, with 6 bases between. The CDR3, as DNA: TGTGCCAGCAGCCAAACTGCTAATCAGCCCCAGCATTTT. This sequence encodes CASSQTANQPQHF.

The V call is TRBV3-1 (or the pseudogene TRBV3-2), the J call TRBJ2-2; D is undetermined. V was clipped by 3 bases and J by 6 bases, with 5 bases between them. CDR3 length: 12 residues. Per the germline V gene, CDR1 is LGHDT and CDR2 is YNNKEL (reference sequence). This chain's CDR3 is CASSHPAGELFF. The CDR3 DNA is TGTGCCAGCAGCCATCCCGCCGGGGAGCTGTTTTTT.

Only one count was recorded for this clone. The CDR3 nucleotides are TGCGCCAGCAGCTTGGGGGACAGGGGGGCGAATCAGCCCCAGCATTTT. Residues: CASSLGDRGANQPQHF. The chain recombines TRBV5-1 with TRBJ1-5; TRBD1 aligns across 11 bases. This CDR3 is 16 amino acids long. Germline CDR1 and CDR2: SGHRS and YFSETQ. V lost 0 bases and J lost 4; bases outside the gene matches: 3.

The chain joins TRBV28 to TRBJ1-6, with 7 positions matching TRBD1. The CDR3 has 15 amino acids. The J segment lost 3 bases and the V segment lost 6 bases, leaving 5 bases of the junction unmatched. Germline CDR1 is MDHEN and CDR2 is SYDVKM. The CDR3 DNA follows: TGTGCCAGCAGGTACAGGGGAATCTATAATTCACCCCTCCACTTT. It yields the protein CASRYRGIYNSPLHF.

The gene calls are TRBV18 and TRBJ2-1; 7 nucleotides line up with TRBD2. J lost 4 bases, V lost 2 bases, and 8 bases had no gene match. The CDR3 spans 16 residues. From germline, CDR1 is KGHSH and CDR2 LQKENI. The CDR3 region is CASSPVGGSTYNEQFF. CDR3 sequence (DNA): TGTGCCAGCTCACCAGTAGGCGGGAGTACGTACAATGAGCAGTTCTTC.

This rearrangement joins TRBV12-3 or TRBV12-4 to TRBJ1-1, with no clear D. CDR3 length: 11 amino acids. V gave up 6 bases and J gave up 7 bases, with 9 bases separating them. This chain's CDR3 is CASRNGVEAFF. CDR3 DNA: TGTGCCAGCAGGAACGGGGTTGAAGCTTTCTTT.

This clone was detected only once. The chain carries TRBV19 and TRBJ1-4; 8 nucleotides agree with TRBD1. From germline, CDR1 is LNHDA and CDR2 SQIVND (reference sequence). With V trimmed by 5 bases and J by 8 bases, 13 bases remained unmatched. This CDR3 spans 16 amino acids. The CDR3 is CASSAIQGAHEEKLFF. The CDR3 coding sequence is TGTGCCAGTAGTGCGATCCAGGGGGCGCACGAAGAAAAACTGTTTTTT.

J is TRBJ2-7 and V is TRBV24-1, with 16 bases matching TRBD2. Germline values: CDR1 KGHDR, CDR2 SFDVKD. V shed 6 bases, J shed 7 bases, and the junction held 11 bases outside the gene matches. The CDR3 runs to 17 residues. CDR3 in amino acids: CATSPGTSGRAYVEQYF. The CDR3 nucleotides read TGTGCCACCAGTCCCGGGACTAGCGGGAGGGCTTACGTGGAGCAGTACTTC.

A single count supports this clone. The chain carries TRBV6-5 and TRBJ1-3; TRBD1 might be the D (5 bases). The ends were cut back, 5 bases at V and 7 bases at J, with 15 bases in the middle. From germline, CDR1 is MNHEY and CDR2 SVGAGI. CDR3 length: 14 residues. The CDR3 DNA follows: TGTGCCAGCAGTACCCGACAGAGCGGGAACACCATATATTTT. Translated: CASSTRQSGNTIYF.

This chain uses TRBV6-1 with TRBJ2-1; 8 bases agree with TRBD2. After removal of 2 bases from V and 5 bases from J, the junction contained 14 bases not matched to a gene. The CDR3 extends over 18 amino acids. Germline V gene sequence: CDR1 MNHNS, CDR2 SASEGT. CDR3 in amino acids: CASSESSGGLFTDNEQFF. CDR3 bases: TGTGCCAGCAGTGAATCTTCGGGAGGGCTCTTTACCGACAATGAGCAGTTCTTC.